These T cell receptor beta chains were read from a single sample in a study of radiotherapy plus CTLA-4 blockade in lung cancer. Using immunoSEQ multiplex PCR, the repertoire was profiled, and TCRdb retains in-frame clones only, with some absent. The sample shows around 70,000 clones, about four fifths of them seen only once. Sample: peripheral blood, taken from a patient treated with radiotherapy plus ipilimumab. Receptors were obtained from a human donor with non-small cell lung cancer who had a partial response to radiotherapy plus ipilimumab. The CDR3 runs from the conserved cysteine through the conserved F or W. Fields, in order: V gene, D gene, clone size, J gene, CDR3 DNA, CDR3 protein. D genes are given only for firm matches. A row's size may be missing; if present it is once, few, many or a size class.

TRBV6-4,TRBD2,.,TRBJ2-2,TGTGCCAGCAAGAAGGCGGGAGGGCTCGGCGGGGAGCTGTTTTTT,CASKKAGGLGGELFF
TRBV7-8,TRBD2,.,TRBJ2-2,TGTGCCAGCAGCTTAGAAAGCGGGAGGGTAGGCGGGGAGCTGTTTTTT,CASSLESGRVGGELFF
TRBV29-1,TRBD2,.,TRBJ2-1,TGCAGCGCCCCGGGAGGGAGCTCCTACAATGAGCAGTTCTTC,CSAPGGSSYNEQFF
TRBV27,.,.,TRBJ1-1,TGTGCCAGCCGCATGGCCCTGGGGGGTGGGAACACTGAAGCTTTCTTT,CASRMALGGGNTEAFF
TRBV29-1,.,.,TRBJ1-1,TGCAGCGTTGGGGCAGGGGACACTGAAGCTTTCTTT,CSVGAGDTEAFF
TRBV20-1,.,.,TRBJ1-2,TGCAGTGCTAATAAAAACTATGGCTACACCTTC,CSANKNYGYTF
TRBV19,TRBD2,.,TRBJ2-7,TGTGCCAGTCAAGAGGGAGGGTCCGGGAGTTGGAACGAGCAGTACTTC,CASQEGGSGSWNEQYF
TRBV27,.,.,TRBJ1-1,TGTGCCAGCAACCCCTTCGGGGTTAACACTGAAGCTTTCTTT,CASNPFGVNTEAFF
TRBV18,TRBD1,few,TRBJ1-5,TGTGCCAGCTCGTCAGGGGGTACAAATCAGCCCCAGCATTTT,CASSSGGTNQPQHF
TRBV2,TRBD1,.,TRBJ2-1,TGTGCCAGCAGTGGGACAGGAGCCCTGGGTGAGCAGTTCTTC,CASSGTGALGEQFF
TRBV7-8,.,.,TRBJ2-1,TGTGCCAGCAGCTTAATAAGCGCGAGCTCCTACAATGAGCAGTTCTTC,CASSLISASSYNEQFF
TRBV4-1,.,.,TRBJ1-5,TGCGCCAGCAGCCTGCTCCCGCGGGGGGGTAATGACAATCAGCCCCAGCATTTT,CASSLLPRGGNDNQPQHF
TRBV28,TRBD2,once,TRBJ2-1,TGTGCCAGCAGTTTAAGTGGCTTAGCGGGATTCAACAATGAGCAGTTCTTC,CASSLSGLAGFNNEQFF
TRBV2,TRBD1,.,TRBJ1-1,TGTGCCAGCAGTAACAGGGGGTCTGGCACTGAAGCTTTCTTT,CASSNRGSGTEAFF
TRBV5-1,.,.,TRBJ1-3,TGCGCCAGCAGTTTCGACAGGCCCTATGGAAACACCATATATTTT,CASSFDRPYGNTIYF
TRBV6-5,.,.,TRBJ1-2,TGTGCCAGCAGTGGGGGGGACCGATCTAACTATGGCTACACCTTC,CASSGGDRSNYGYTF
TRBV30,TRBD1,.,TRBJ2-5,TGTGCCTGGAGAGCGACAGGGAGAGAGACCCAGTACTTC,CAWRATGRETQYF
TRBV27,.,.,TRBJ2-7,TGTGCCAGCAGTTACCCCAGAGGAGAGCAGTACTTC,CASSYPRGEQYF
TRBV5-1,TRBD1,.,TRBJ2-3,TGCGCCAGCAGCCCGCTGACAGGGGGCACAGATACGCAGTATTTT,CASSPLTGGTDTQYF
TRBV30,.,.,TRBJ1-1,TGTGCCTGGAGTGTACAGGGAGGGGGCACTGAAGCTTTCTTT,CAWSVQGGGTEAFF
TRBV5-1,TRBD1,.,TRBJ1-4,TGCGCCAGCAGCTTTGGACAGGGAGAAAAACTGTTTTTT,CASSFGQGEKLFF
TRBV9,.,.,TRBJ2-2,TGTGCCAGCAGACCTACTGGGCAGGGCGCGAACACCGGGGAGCTGTTTTTT,CASRPTGQGANTGELFF